This T cell receptor beta chain was identified in a study of T cell repertoires in cytomegalovirus infection. Study context: Epitope selection comprised recently identified HLA-C-restricted CMV epitopes and well-studied HLA-B-restricted CMV epitopes. Study outcomes and limitations: Summed public TCR beta family frequency identified CMV carriers bearing the relevant HLA. The response measured ex vivo was dominated by TCR beta clonotypes (HLA-C-restricted and CMV-specific).

TCRdb fed the reads into MiXCR, producing one record per CDR3 protein. The sample lists hundreds of thousands of distinct CDR3 sequences, approximately 32% occurring once. This clonotype has a handful of counts. Its antigen is unidentified. This TCR came from a human donor in good health (CMV status not recorded). Some clones in this sample may be carry-over from other donors' samples. The sample here was cultured PBMCs, taken from culture after CMV antigen stimulation.

The CDR3 reads CASSSRGPLGGANVLTF. In nucleotides, the CDR3 is TGTGCCAGCAGTTCCAGGGGGCCTCTGGGTGGGGCCAACGTCCTGACTTTC. This chain links TRBV7-2 with TRBJ2-6; 8 bases agree with TRBD1. The CDR3 consists of 17 residues. The germline V gene encodes CDR1 SGHTA and CDR2 FQGNSA. Trimming at V came to 6 bases and at J to 3 bases, leaving 10 bases not matched to a gene.